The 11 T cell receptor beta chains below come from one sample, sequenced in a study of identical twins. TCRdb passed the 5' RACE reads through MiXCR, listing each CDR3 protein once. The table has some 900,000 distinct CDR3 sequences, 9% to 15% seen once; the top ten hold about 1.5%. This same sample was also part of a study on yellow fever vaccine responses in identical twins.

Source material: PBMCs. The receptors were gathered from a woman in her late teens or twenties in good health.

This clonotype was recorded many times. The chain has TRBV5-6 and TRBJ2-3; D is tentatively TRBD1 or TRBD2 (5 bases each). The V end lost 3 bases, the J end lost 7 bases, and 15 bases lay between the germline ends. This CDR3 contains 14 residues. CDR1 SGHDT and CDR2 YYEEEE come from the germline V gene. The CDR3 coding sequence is TGTGCCAGCAGCTCCCAGGGAGCGGTATATACGCAGTATTTT. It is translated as CASSSQGAVYTQYF.

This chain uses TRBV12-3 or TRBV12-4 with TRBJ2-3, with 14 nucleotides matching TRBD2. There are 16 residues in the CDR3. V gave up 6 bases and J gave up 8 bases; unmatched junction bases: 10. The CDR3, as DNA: TGTGCCAGCAGCTCCACGACTAGCGGGGGGGCTTTTACGCAGTATTTT. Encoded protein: CASSSTTSGGAFTQYF.

The CDR3 here is CSALGPMNTEAFF. The CDR3 DNA follows: TGCAGTGCCCTGGGACCGATGAACACTGAAGCTTTCTTT. The chain has TRBV20-1 and TRBJ1-1, with a possible D match to TRBD1 (5 bases). The CDR3 sequence is 13 residues long. Deletions cut 6 bases from V and 0 bases from J, with 11 bases between. Per the germline V gene, CDR1 is DFQATT and CDR2 is SNEGSKA (reference sequence).

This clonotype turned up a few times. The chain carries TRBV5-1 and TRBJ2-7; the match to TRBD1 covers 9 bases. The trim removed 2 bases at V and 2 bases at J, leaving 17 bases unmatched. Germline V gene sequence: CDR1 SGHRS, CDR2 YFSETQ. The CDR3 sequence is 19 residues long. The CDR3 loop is CASSFPLKGQGFLAYEQYF. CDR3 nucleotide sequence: TGCGCCAGCAGCTTCCCGCTAAAGGGACAGGGATTTTTGGCCTACGAGCAGTACTTC.

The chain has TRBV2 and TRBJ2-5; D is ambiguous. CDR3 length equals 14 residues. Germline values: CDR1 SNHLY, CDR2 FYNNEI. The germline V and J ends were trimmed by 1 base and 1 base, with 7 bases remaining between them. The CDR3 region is CASSEDGPQETQYF. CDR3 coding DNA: TGTGCCAGCAGTGAAGATGGTCCCCAAGAGACCCAGTACTTC.

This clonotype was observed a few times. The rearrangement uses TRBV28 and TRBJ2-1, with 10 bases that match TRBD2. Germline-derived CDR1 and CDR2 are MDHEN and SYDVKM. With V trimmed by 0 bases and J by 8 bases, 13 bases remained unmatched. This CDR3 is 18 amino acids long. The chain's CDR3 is CASSLWGTERTSGYEQFF. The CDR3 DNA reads TGTGCCAGCAGTTTATGGGGGACGGAGAGGACTAGCGGCTATGAGCAGTTCTTC.

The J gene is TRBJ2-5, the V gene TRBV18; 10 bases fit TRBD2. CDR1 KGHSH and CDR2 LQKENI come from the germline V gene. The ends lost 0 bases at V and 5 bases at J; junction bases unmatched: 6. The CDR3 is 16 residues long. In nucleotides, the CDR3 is TGTGCCAGCTCACCACCCAGCGGGAGGGCCAGGGAGACCCAGTACTTC. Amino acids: CASSPPSGRARETQYF.

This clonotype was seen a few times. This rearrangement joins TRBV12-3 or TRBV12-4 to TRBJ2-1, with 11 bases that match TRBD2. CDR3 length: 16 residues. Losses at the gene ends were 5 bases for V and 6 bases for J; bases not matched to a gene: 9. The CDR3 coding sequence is TGTGCCAGCAGTCCCATAGCGGGAGGGCCGCTCAATGAGCAGTTCTTC. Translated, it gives CASSPIAGGPLNEQFF.

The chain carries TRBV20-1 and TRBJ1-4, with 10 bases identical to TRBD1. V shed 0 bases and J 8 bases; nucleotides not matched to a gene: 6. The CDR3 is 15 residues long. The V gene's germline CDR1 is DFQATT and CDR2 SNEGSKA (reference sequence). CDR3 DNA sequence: TGCAGTGCTAGAGATCACGGGACAGGGGACGAAAAACTGTTTTTT. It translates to CSARDHGTGDEKLFF.

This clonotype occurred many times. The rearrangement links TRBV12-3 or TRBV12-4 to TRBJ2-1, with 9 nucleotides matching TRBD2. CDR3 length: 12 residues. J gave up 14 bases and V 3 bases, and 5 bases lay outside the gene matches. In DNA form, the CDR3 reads TGTGCCAGCAGTTTTAGAGCGGGGGGCGAGTTCTTC. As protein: CASSFRAGGEFF.

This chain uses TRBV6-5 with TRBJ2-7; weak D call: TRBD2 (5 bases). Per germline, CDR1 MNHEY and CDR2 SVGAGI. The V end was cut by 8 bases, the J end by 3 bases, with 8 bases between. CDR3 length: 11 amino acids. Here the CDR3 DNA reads TGTGCCAGCGGGAGTCGCTACGAGCAGTACTTC. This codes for CASGSRYEQYF.